This T cell receptor (beta chain) derives from a study of blood T cell repertoires in COVID-19. The protocol was immunoSEQ multiplex PCR, while the TCRdb copy is restricted to in-frame clones and leaves out a portion. The table records 200,000 or so clones, 79% of them present only once. The receptor comes from a man aged 55 to 70 with active or convalescent COVID-19. Sequenced input: peripheral blood.

The CDR3 region is CASSWGLAGAQETQYF. For the CDR3, the DNA is TGTGCCAGCAGCTGGGGGCTAGCGGGCGCTCAAGAGACCCAGTACTTC. This sequence joins TRBV7-9 and TRBJ2-5; 8 nucleotides agree with TRBD2. CDR3 length: 16 residues. Germline V gene data show CDR1 as SEHNR and CDR2 as FQNEAQ (reference sequence). Losses at the gene ends were 4 bases for V and 2 bases for J; bases not matched to a gene: 9.